Below, one T cell receptor (beta chain) is given with its context. This sample stems from a study of cytomegalovirus exposure and HLA in healthy donors. This table comes from immunoSEQ multiplex PCR, and its TCRdb copy is limited to in-frame clones, with some not included. The data contain fewer than 90,000 clones, roughly 80% of them seen just once; the ten biggest clones take up around 10%. The clonotype comes from a woman aged 18-30 years in good health and CMV-seropositive. Source material: PBMCs.

The CDR3 is CASSRRGSYEQYF. For the CDR3, the DNA is TGTGCCAGCAGTCGCCGCGGGTCCTACGAGCAGTACTTC. This chain connects TRBV27 to TRBJ2-7; a possible D gene is TRBD2 (5 bases). The germline V gene has CDR1 MNHEY and CDR2 SMNVEV (reference sequence). Trimming shortened V by 5 bases and J by 1 base, and 9 bases separated the two germline ends. There are 13 residues in the CDR3.